A selection of T cell receptor beta chains follows, all from one sample in a study of shared clonotypes between healthy human individuals. Assay: immunoSEQ multiplex PCR; the TCRdb copy retains only in-frame clones and omits some. The data show roughly 2,000,000 clones, about 95% seen once. Sequencing was carried out using naive CD8+ T cells sorted from blood. These receptors all come from a man aged 18 to 35 in good health. The CDR3 runs from the conserved cysteine through the conserved F or W. Each record gives: D gene, J gene, V gene, clone size, CDR3 DNA, CDR3 protein. The D gene is left open where the match is weak. The listing skips clone size in some rows; elsewhere it reads once, few, many or a size class.

D gene: .; J gene: TRBJ2-7; V gene: TRBV18; clone size: .; CDR3 DNA: TGTGCCAGCTCACCCCCCGGGACGGCAGGCTACGAGCAGTACTTC; CDR3 protein: CASSPPGTAGYEQYF
D gene: TRBD1; J gene: TRBJ2-3; V gene: TRBV7-9; clone size: .; CDR3 DNA: TGTGCCAGCAGCTTTACCCCGGGACAGGGGAGCACAGATACGCAGTATTTT; CDR3 protein: CASSFTPGQGSTDTQYF
D gene: .; J gene: TRBJ2-1; V gene: TRBV30; clone size: once; CDR3 DNA: TGTGCCTGGAGTGTACGGTACGGCGGCAATGAGCAGTTCTTC; CDR3 protein: CAWSVRYGGNEQFF
D gene: .; J gene: TRBJ2-1; V gene: TRBV6-5; clone size: .; CDR3 DNA: TGTGCCAGCAGTTACTCGATTACCCGCAATGAGCAGTTCTTC; CDR3 protein: CASSYSITRNEQFF
D gene: TRBD2; J gene: TRBJ2-3; V gene: TRBV12-5; clone size: .; CDR3 DNA: TGTGCTAGTGGCCGCACCCTAGCGGGTCAAAGCACAGATACGCAGTATTTT; CDR3 protein: CASGRTLAGQSTDTQYF
D gene: .; J gene: TRBJ2-7; V gene: TRBV4-1; clone size: .; CDR3 DNA: TGCGCCAGCAGCCAAGATCCCGGGGGACAGTCAGCCTACGAGCAGTACTTC; CDR3 protein: CASSQDPGGQSAYEQYF
D gene: .; J gene: TRBJ1-5; V gene: TRBV6-1; clone size: .; CDR3 DNA: TGTGCCAGCATAGAGACAGACTATAGCAATCAGCCCCAGCATTTT; CDR3 protein: CASIETDYSNQPQHF
D gene: .; J gene: TRBJ2-3; V gene: TRBV7-9; clone size: .; CDR3 DNA: TGTGCCAGCAGCTTAGGCGACAGAGACTACACAGATACGCAGTATTTT; CDR3 protein: CASSLGDRDYTDTQYF
D gene: .; J gene: TRBJ2-7; V gene: TRBV6-5; clone size: .; CDR3 DNA: TGTGCCAGCAGTTACTCGGTTCAGGACTACGAGCAGTACTTC; CDR3 protein: CASSYSVQDYEQYF
D gene: .; J gene: TRBJ1-5; V gene: TRBV27; clone size: .; CDR3 DNA: TGTGCCAGCAGTAATACAGGGAGCAATCAGCCCCAGCATTTT; CDR3 protein: CASSNTGSNQPQHF
D gene: .; J gene: TRBJ2-7; V gene: TRBV29-1; clone size: .; CDR3 DNA: TGCAGCGTTGAAGTACGGGGCGAGCAGTACTTC; CDR3 protein: CSVEVRGEQYF
D gene: .; J gene: TRBJ2-1; V gene: TRBV13; clone size: .; CDR3 DNA: TGTGCCAGCAGCTTCCGGGGCCTAGCCGCCGATGAGCAGTTCTTC; CDR3 protein: CASSFRGLAADEQFF
D gene: TRBD1; J gene: TRBJ1-5; V gene: TRBV6-5; clone size: .; CDR3 DNA: TGTGCCAGCAGTTACGGACAGGGCTTCCAGCCCCAGCATTTT; CDR3 protein: CASSYGQGFQPQHF
D gene: .; J gene: TRBJ1-5; V gene: TRBV7-9; clone size: few; CDR3 DNA: TGTGCCAGCAGCTTAGAATCTCAGCCCCAGCATTTT; CDR3 protein: CASSLESQPQHF
D gene: .; J gene: TRBJ2-5; V gene: TRBV10-2; clone size: .; CDR3 DNA: TGCGCCAGCACTGCGATTACAGACCAAGAGACCCAGTACTTC; CDR3 protein: CASTAITDQETQYF
D gene: .; J gene: TRBJ2-1; V gene: TRBV11-1; clone size: .; CDR3 DNA: TGTGCCAGCAGGCCTCGGGGGCCCTACAATGAGCAGTTCTTC; CDR3 protein: CASRPRGPYNEQFF
D gene: TRBD1; J gene: TRBJ1-2; V gene: TRBV28; clone size: .; CDR3 DNA: TGTGCCAGCAGTTTATTAGTCAGGGGGCCCGAAATCTTTAACTATGGCTACACCTTC; CDR3 protein: CASSLLVRGPEIFNYGYTF
D gene: .; J gene: TRBJ1-2; V gene: TRBV27; clone size: .; CDR3 DNA: TGTGCCAGCAGGTCTGGCGCGCCTGCTGGCTACACCTTC; CDR3 protein: CASRSGAPAGYTF
D gene: TRBD2; J gene: TRBJ2-5; V gene: TRBV5-6; clone size: .; CDR3 DNA: TGTGCCAGCAGCTTGGATTACGCGGGGGGCCAAGAGACCCAGTACTTC; CDR3 protein: CASSLDYAGGQETQYF
D gene: .; J gene: TRBJ1-1; V gene: TRBV4-1; clone size: .; CDR3 DNA: TGCGCCAGCAGCCAAGATTCGTGGGACACTGAAGCTTTCTTT; CDR3 protein: CASSQDSWDTEAFF
D gene: TRBD1; J gene: TRBJ1-6; V gene: TRBV11-2; clone size: .; CDR3 DNA: TGTGCCAGCAGCTTAGATCCGTCGGACAGGGCAATCTCACCCCTCCACTTT; CDR3 protein: CASSLDPSDRAISPLHF
D gene: TRBD2; J gene: TRBJ2-5; V gene: TRBV4-3; clone size: .; CDR3 DNA: TGCGCCAGCAGCCAAGAGTTAGCGGGAGAGGGGCTTCAAGAGACCCAGTACTTC; CDR3 protein: CASSQELAGEGLQETQYF
D gene: TRBD1; J gene: TRBJ1-2; V gene: TRBV14; clone size: .; CDR3 DNA: TGTGCCAGCAGCCGCGTGACAGGGGACTATGGCTACACCTTC; CDR3 protein: CASSRVTGDYGYTF
D gene: .; J gene: TRBJ2-2; V gene: TRBV13; clone size: .; CDR3 DNA: TGTGCCAGCAGCGAAGGGCTTATAACCGGGGAGCTGTTTTTT; CDR3 protein: CASSEGLITGELFF
D gene: TRBD1; J gene: TRBJ2-5; V gene: TRBV6-5; clone size: .; CDR3 DNA: TGTGCCAGCAGTTCCGGGACAGGGGATGAGACCCAGTACTTC; CDR3 protein: CASSSGTGDETQYF
D gene: TRBD1; J gene: TRBJ1-6; V gene: TRBV27; clone size: .; CDR3 DNA: TGTGCCAGCAGTTCAGAACAGGGGGCGAATTCACCCCTCCACTTT; CDR3 protein: CASSSEQGANSPLHF
D gene: TRBD2; J gene: TRBJ2-7; V gene: TRBV2; clone size: .; CDR3 DNA: TGTGCCAGCAGTGGGCCCTCCCGGGGGGGCAGGTACGAGCAGTACTTC; CDR3 protein: CASSGPSRGGRYEQYF
D gene: .; J gene: TRBJ1-6; V gene: TRBV30; clone size: .; CDR3 DNA: TGTGCCTGGAGCTCGGAAAATTATAATTCACCCCTCCACTTT; CDR3 protein: CAWSSENYNSPLHF
D gene: TRBD1; J gene: TRBJ1-3; V gene: TRBV2; clone size: .; CDR3 DNA: TGTGCCAGCAGTTCCCTGGACAGGGAAGGCTCTGGAAACACCATATATTTT; CDR3 protein: CASSSLDREGSGNTIYF
D gene: .; J gene: TRBJ1-5; V gene: TRBV5-4; clone size: .; CDR3 DNA: TGTGCCAGCAGCCTTGGGCTGGGGTCCAATCAGCCCCAGCATTTT; CDR3 protein: CASSLGLGSNQPQHF
D gene: .; J gene: TRBJ2-1; V gene: TRBV4-3; clone size: .; CDR3 DNA: TGCGCCAGCAGCCAAGATTCCGGTTACAATGAGCAGTTCTTC; CDR3 protein: CASSQDSGYNEQFF
D gene: .; J gene: TRBJ1-2; V gene: TRBV9; clone size: .; CDR3 DNA: TGTGCCAGCAGCTCCCCACACGACTATGGCTACACCTTC; CDR3 protein: CASSSPHDYGYTF
D gene: TRBD1; J gene: TRBJ2-1; V gene: TRBV10-2; clone size: .; CDR3 DNA: TGCGCCAGCAGTAACGAATTCCCACAGGGGTACAATGAGCAGTTCTTC; CDR3 protein: CASSNEFPQGYNEQFF
D gene: .; J gene: TRBJ2-3; V gene: TRBV25-1; clone size: .; CDR3 DNA: TGTGCCAGCAGTCACAGCGGTGGCACAGATACGCAGTATTTT; CDR3 protein: CASSHSGGTDTQYF
D gene: .; J gene: TRBJ2-1; V gene: TRBV2; clone size: .; CDR3 DNA: TGTGCCAGCAGTGATTCCCAGGGAGAGGAGCAGTTCTTC; CDR3 protein: CASSDSQGEEQFF
D gene: .; J gene: TRBJ1-1; V gene: TRBV5-1; clone size: .; CDR3 DNA: TGCGCCAGCAGCCCTCGAGGGGCCGGTGAAGCTTTCTTT; CDR3 protein: CASSPRGAGEAFF
D gene: .; J gene: TRBJ1-1; V gene: TRBV7-9; clone size: once; CDR3 DNA: TGTGCCAGCAGCTCGGGACTCGGGGGCGCTGAAGCTTTCTTT; CDR3 protein: CASSSGLGGAEAFF
D gene: .; J gene: TRBJ1-4; V gene: TRBV15; clone size: .; CDR3 DNA: TGTGCCACCAGCAGCGTCAGGAGGGAAAAACTGTTTTTT; CDR3 protein: CATSSVRREKLFF